The rows below give T cell receptor beta chains drawn from one sample of a study of CD8+ T cells in alopecia areata. The method was immunoSEQ multiplex PCR; TCRdb's version includes in-frame clones alone and lacks a portion of them. The repertoire holds 110,000 to 150,000 clones, with around 60% as singletons. Sequencing used CD4+ T cells sorted from blood, obtained at week 0. The receptors were sampled from a human donor with alopecia areata. The CDR3 runs from the conserved cysteine through the conserved F or W. A D gene is named only where the DNA matches it firmly. Size is stated for part of the rows, as once, few or many counts, or as a class when the clone is expanded.

D gene: TRBD1
clone size: NA
J gene: TRBJ1-2
V gene: TRBV11-1
CDR3 protein: CASSLASDRIYGYTF
CDR3 DNA: TGTGCCAGCAGCTTGGCTTCGGACAGGATCTATGGCTACACCTTC

D gene: TRBD1
clone size: NA
J gene: TRBJ2-5
V gene: TRBV5-1
CDR3 protein: CASSLGTGGRETQYF
CDR3 DNA: TGCGCCAGCAGCCTGGGGACAGGGGGCCGGGAGACCCAGTACTTC

D gene: NA
clone size: NA
J gene: TRBJ2-5
V gene: TRBV5-1
CDR3 protein: CASSLDSQETQYF
CDR3 DNA: TGCGCCAGCAGCTTGGACTCCCAGGAGACCCAGTACTTC

D gene: TRBD2
clone size: NA
J gene: TRBJ2-4
V gene: TRBV6-5
CDR3 protein: CASRKPGLANIQYF
CDR3 DNA: TGTGCCAGCAGAAAGCCGGGACTAGCGAACATTCAGTACTTC

D gene: NA
clone size: NA
J gene: TRBJ1-2
V gene: TRBV6-6
CDR3 protein: CASRSPTGGYTF
CDR3 DNA: TGTGCCAGCAGATCTCCCACGGGTGGCTACACCTTC

D gene: NA
clone size: NA
J gene: TRBJ2-1
V gene: TRBV29-1
CDR3 protein: CSVQNVWPNEQFF
CDR3 DNA: TGCAGCGTCCAGAATGTATGGCCCAATGAGCAGTTCTTC

D gene: TRBD2
clone size: NA
J gene: TRBJ2-7
V gene: TRBV18
CDR3 protein: CASSLGLVYEQYF
CDR3 DNA: TGTGCCAGCTCCCTGGGACTAGTCTACGAGCAGTACTTC

D gene: NA
clone size: few
J gene: TRBJ2-7
V gene: TRBV6-6
CDR3 protein: CASRRVSYEQYF
CDR3 DNA: TGTGCCAGCAGGCGCGTCTCCTACGAGCAGTACTTC

D gene: NA
clone size: NA
J gene: TRBJ1-6
V gene: TRBV30
CDR3 protein: CAWSLQYGSPLHF
CDR3 DNA: TGTGCCTGGAGTCTTCAGTATGGTTCACCCCTCCACTTT

D gene: NA
clone size: once
J gene: TRBJ2-3
V gene: TRBV7-9
CDR3 protein: CASSRDSTQNTDTQYF
CDR3 DNA: TGTGCCAGCAGCCGGGACTCCACACAAAACACAGATACGCAGTATTTT

D gene: TRBD1
clone size: NA
J gene: TRBJ1-4
V gene: TRBV7-2
CDR3 protein: CASSFTGVGEKLFF
CDR3 DNA: TGTGCCAGCAGCTTCACAGGGGTAGGGGAAAAACTGTTTTTT

D gene: NA
clone size: NA
J gene: TRBJ2-5
V gene: TRBV18
CDR3 protein: CASSPSTVQETQYF
CDR3 DNA: TGTGCCAGCTCACCAAGTACGGTACAAGAGACCCAGTACTTC

D gene: TRBD2
clone size: NA
J gene: TRBJ2-5
V gene: TRBV5-4
CDR3 protein: CASSRGTSGEETQYF
CDR3 DNA: TGTGCCAGCAGTCGAGGGACTAGCGGAGAAGAGACCCAGTACTTC

D gene: NA
clone size: NA
J gene: TRBJ1-2
V gene: TRBV5-4
CDR3 protein: CASSAPWDTQGYTF
CDR3 DNA: TGTGCCAGCAGCGCACCTTGGGACACGCAAGGCTACACCTTC

D gene: NA
clone size: NA
J gene: TRBJ1-2
V gene: TRBV29-1
CDR3 protein: CSVAVSGTGYTF
CDR3 DNA: TGCAGCGTTGCTGTTTCAGGGACTGGCTACACCTTC

D gene: NA
clone size: NA
J gene: TRBJ1-2
V gene: TRBV30
CDR3 protein: CAWSPHREGGYTF
CDR3 DNA: TGTGCCTGGAGCCCCCACAGGGAGGGAGGCTACACCTTC

D gene: NA
clone size: NA
J gene: TRBJ2-5
V gene: TRBV19
CDR3 protein: CASSIQHRKETQYF
CDR3 DNA: TGTGCCAGTAGTATTCAACACAGGAAGGAGACCCAGTACTTC

D gene: TRBD2
clone size: NA
J gene: TRBJ2-7
V gene: TRBV9
CDR3 protein: CASSSGLAGYEQYF
CDR3 DNA: TGTGCCAGCAGCTCGGGACTAGCGGGATACGAGCAGTACTTC

D gene: NA
clone size: NA
J gene: TRBJ1-5
V gene: TRBV27
CDR3 protein: CASSRGNNQPQHF
CDR3 DNA: TGTGCCAGCAGTCGCGGAAATAATCAGCCCCAGCATTTT

D gene: NA
clone size: NA
J gene: TRBJ1-2
V gene: TRBV30
CDR3 protein: CAWSVAGGYTF
CDR3 DNA: TGTGCCTGGAGTGTTGCAGGAGGCTACACCTTC

D gene: NA
clone size: NA
J gene: TRBJ2-3
V gene: TRBV25-1
CDR3 protein: CATRTDTQYF
CDR3 DNA: TGTGCCACCCGCACAGATACGCAGTATTTT

D gene: NA
clone size: NA
J gene: TRBJ1-3
V gene: TRBV9
CDR3 protein: CASSVAPLARDSGNTIYF
CDR3 DNA: TGTGCCAGCAGCGTAGCCCCCCTCGCCAGGGACTCTGGAAACACCATATATTTT

D gene: NA
clone size: NA
J gene: TRBJ1-6
V gene: TRBV11-2
CDR3 protein: CASSFLNSYNSPLHF
CDR3 DNA: TGTGCCAGCAGCTTTCTAAACTCCTATAATTCACCCCTCCACTTT

D gene: TRBD1
clone size: NA
J gene: TRBJ1-2
V gene: TRBV14
CDR3 protein: CASSDRGSYGYTF
CDR3 DNA: TGTGCCAGCAGCGACAGGGGGTCCTATGGCTACACCTTC

D gene: NA
clone size: NA
J gene: TRBJ1-5
V gene: TRBV7-2
CDR3 protein: CASSLSGTRQPQHF
CDR3 DNA: TGTGCCAGCAGCTTATCGGGGACGCGCCAGCCCCAGCATTTT

D gene: NA
clone size: NA
J gene: TRBJ1-5
V gene: TRBV19
CDR3 protein: CASSTRAQQPQHF
CDR3 DNA: TGTGCCAGTAGTACCCGGGCCCAACAGCCCCAGCATTTT

D gene: NA
clone size: NA
J gene: TRBJ2-3
V gene: TRBV29-1
CDR3 protein: CSGCLGGPSDTQYF
CDR3 DNA: TGCAGCGGCTGCCTGGGGGGGCCATCAGATACGCAGTATTTT

D gene: NA
clone size: NA
J gene: TRBJ2-5
V gene: TRBV9
CDR3 protein: CASSGGEMAETQYF
CDR3 DNA: TGTGCCAGCAGCGGGGGGGAAATGGCTGAGACCCAGTACTTC

D gene: NA
clone size: NA
J gene: TRBJ1-1
V gene: TRBV30
CDR3 protein: CAWSPLGQTNTEAFF
CDR3 DNA: TGTGCCTGGAGCCCCCTGGGACAAACTAACACTGAAGCTTTCTTT

D gene: NA
clone size: NA
J gene: TRBJ1-5
V gene: TRBV6-5
CDR3 protein: CASTRQSNQPQHF
CDR3 DNA: TGTGCCAGCACTAGACAGAGCAATCAGCCCCAGCATTTT

D gene: NA
clone size: NA
J gene: TRBJ2-1
V gene: TRBV7-3
CDR3 protein: CASSSQGNNEQFF
CDR3 DNA: TGTGCCAGCAGCTCGCAGGGAAACAATGAGCAGTTCTTC

D gene: TRBD1
clone size: NA
J gene: TRBJ1-1
V gene: TRBV2
CDR3 protein: CATGQVNTEAFF
CDR3 DNA: TGTGCCACAGGACAGGTGAACACTGAAGCTTTCTTT

D gene: TRBD2
clone size: few
J gene: TRBJ2-4
V gene: TRBV7-9
CDR3 protein: CASSARGLAENIQYF
CDR3 DNA: TGTGCCAGCAGCGCCCGGGGACTAGCGGAAAACATTCAGTACTTC

D gene: TRBD2
clone size: NA
J gene: TRBJ2-7
V gene: TRBV5-1
CDR3 protein: CASSFSAGGPSYEQYF
CDR3 DNA: TGCGCCAGCAGCTTCTCTGCGGGGGGGCCATCCTACGAGCAGTACTTC

D gene: NA
clone size: NA
J gene: TRBJ1-1
V gene: TRBV30
CDR3 protein: CAWIPPGEAFF
CDR3 DNA: TGTGCCTGGATCCCACCTGGGGAAGCTTTCTTT

D gene: NA
clone size: few
J gene: TRBJ1-2
V gene: TRBV25-1
CDR3 protein: CASSRDGPYGYTF
CDR3 DNA: TGTGCCAGCAGTAGGGACGGACCCTATGGCTACACCTTC

D gene: TRBD2
clone size: NA
J gene: TRBJ2-5
V gene: TRBV9
CDR3 protein: CASSVGTTQETQYF
CDR3 DNA: TGTGCCAGCAGCGTGGGGACTACGCAAGAGACCCAGTACTTC

D gene: NA
clone size: NA
J gene: TRBJ1-1
V gene: TRBV29-1
CDR3 protein: CSDIGSGGTEAFF
CDR3 DNA: TGCAGCGACATAGGGTCAGGCGGTACTGAAGCTTTCTTT

D gene: NA
clone size: few
J gene: TRBJ1-6
V gene: TRBV5-1
CDR3 protein: CASSLGLPGDNSPLHF
CDR3 DNA: TGCGCCAGCAGCTTGGGGCTCCCGGGGGACAATTCACCCCTCCACTTT

D gene: NA
clone size: NA
J gene: TRBJ1-5
V gene: TRBV11-2
CDR3 protein: CASSLEGASPQHF
CDR3 DNA: TGTGCCAGCAGCTTAGAAGGTGCGTCGCCCCAGCATTTT

D gene: TRBD1
clone size: NA
J gene: TRBJ2-1
V gene: TRBV9
CDR3 protein: CASSAQGGTVEQFF
CDR3 DNA: TGTGCCAGCAGCGCACAGGGGGGAACGGTTGAGCAGTTCTTC

D gene: NA
clone size: NA
J gene: TRBJ1-1
V gene: TRBV7-2
CDR3 protein: CASSRQALDTEAFF
CDR3 DNA: TGTGCCAGCAGCCGACAGGCCCTGGACACTGAAGCTTTCTTT

D gene: NA
clone size: NA
J gene: TRBJ1-6
V gene: TRBV30
CDR3 protein: CAWSSGTHNSPLHF
CDR3 DNA: TGTGCCTGGAGTTCCGGGACACATAATTCACCCCTCCACTTT